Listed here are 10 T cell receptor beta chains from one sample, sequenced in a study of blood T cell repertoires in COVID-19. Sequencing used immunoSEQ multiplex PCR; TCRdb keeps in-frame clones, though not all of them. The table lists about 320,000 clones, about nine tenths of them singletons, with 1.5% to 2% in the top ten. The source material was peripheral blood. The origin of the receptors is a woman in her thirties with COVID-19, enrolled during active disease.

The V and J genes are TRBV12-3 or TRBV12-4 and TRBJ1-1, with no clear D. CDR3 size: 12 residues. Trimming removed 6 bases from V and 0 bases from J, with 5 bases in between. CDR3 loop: CASSPLNTEAFF. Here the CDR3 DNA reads TGTGCCAGCAGCCCCTTGAACACTGAAGCTTTCTTT.

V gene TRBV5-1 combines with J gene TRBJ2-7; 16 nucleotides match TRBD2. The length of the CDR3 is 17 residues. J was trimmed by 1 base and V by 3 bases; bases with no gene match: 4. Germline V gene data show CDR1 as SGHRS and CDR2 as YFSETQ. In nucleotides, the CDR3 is TGCGCCAGCAGCTCGGGACTAGCGGGGGGGCAATCCTACGAGCAGTACTTC. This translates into CASSSGLAGGQSYEQYF.

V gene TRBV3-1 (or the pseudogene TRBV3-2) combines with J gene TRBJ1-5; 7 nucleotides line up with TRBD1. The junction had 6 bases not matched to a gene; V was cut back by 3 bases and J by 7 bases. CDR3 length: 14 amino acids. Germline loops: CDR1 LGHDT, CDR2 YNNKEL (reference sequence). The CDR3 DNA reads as TGTGCCAGCAGCCACTTTACAGGGGTCCAGCCCCAGCATTTT. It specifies CASSHFTGVQPQHF.

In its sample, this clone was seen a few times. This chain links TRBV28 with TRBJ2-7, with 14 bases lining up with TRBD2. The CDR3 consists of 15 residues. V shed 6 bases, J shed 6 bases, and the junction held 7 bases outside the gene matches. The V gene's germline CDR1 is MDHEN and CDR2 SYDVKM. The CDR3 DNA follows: TGTGCCAGCAGGCCGGGGACTAGCGGGGGTACCGAGCAGTACGTC. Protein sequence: CASRPGTSGGTEQYV.

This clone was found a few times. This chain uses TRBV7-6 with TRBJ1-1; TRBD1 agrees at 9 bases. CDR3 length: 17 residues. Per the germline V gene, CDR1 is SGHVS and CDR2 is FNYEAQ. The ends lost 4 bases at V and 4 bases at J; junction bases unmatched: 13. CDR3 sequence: CASSWGQGTRPSTEAFF. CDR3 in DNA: TGTGCCAGCAGCTGGGGACAGGGAACTCGCCCTAGCACTGAAGCTTTCTTT.

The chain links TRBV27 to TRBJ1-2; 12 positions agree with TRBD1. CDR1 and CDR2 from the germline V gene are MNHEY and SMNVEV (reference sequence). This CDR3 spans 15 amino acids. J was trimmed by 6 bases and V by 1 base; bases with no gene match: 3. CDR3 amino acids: CASSLFGTGGHGYTF. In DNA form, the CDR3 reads TGTGCCAGCAGTTTATTCGGGACAGGGGGCCATGGCTACACCTTC.

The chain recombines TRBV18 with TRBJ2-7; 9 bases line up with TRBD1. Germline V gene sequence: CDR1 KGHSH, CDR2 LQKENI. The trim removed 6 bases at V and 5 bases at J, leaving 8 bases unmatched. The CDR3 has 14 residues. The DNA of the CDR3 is TGTGCCAGCTCCGCCGGGACAGGGTTCCACGAGCAGTACTTC. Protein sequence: CASSAGTGFHEQYF.

CDR3 residues: CASTHRPVGSYGYTF. For the CDR3, the DNA is TGTGCCAGCACCCATAGACCTGTCGGGTCCTATGGCTACACCTTC. This sequence joins TRBV6-5 and TRBJ1-2, with D unclear. The CDR3 contains 15 residues. The V end lost 7 bases, the J end lost 4 bases, and 19 bases lay between the germline ends. CDR1 is MNHEY and CDR2 is SVGAGI in the germline V gene.

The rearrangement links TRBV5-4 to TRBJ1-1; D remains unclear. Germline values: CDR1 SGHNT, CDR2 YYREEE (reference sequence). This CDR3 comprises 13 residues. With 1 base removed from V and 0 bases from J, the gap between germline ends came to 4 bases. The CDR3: CASSLTVNTEAFF. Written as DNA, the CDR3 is TGTGCCAGCAGCTTGACAGTGAACACTGAAGCTTTCTTT.

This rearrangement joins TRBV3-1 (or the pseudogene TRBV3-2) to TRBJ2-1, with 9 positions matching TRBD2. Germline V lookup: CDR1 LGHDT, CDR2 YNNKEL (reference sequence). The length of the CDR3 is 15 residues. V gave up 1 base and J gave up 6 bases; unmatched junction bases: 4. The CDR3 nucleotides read TGTGCCAGCAGCCAAGCCAGCGGGGGGACCAATGAGCAGTTCTTC. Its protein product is CASSQASGGTNEQFF.